A single sample gave rise to the 28 T cell receptor beta chains below, sequenced in a study of CD8 T cells in Susac syndrome. An input of about 0.45 to 1 ug of RNA was subjected to reverse transcription using random hexamers. TCRdb reprocessed the immunoSEQ multiplex PCR reads via MiXCR and lists one record per CDR3 protein. The sample records fewer than 150,000 distinct CDR3 sequences, around nine tenths being singletons. The sequencing input was CD8+ T cells from PBMCs. The source is a human donor with multiple sclerosis.

The chain couples TRBV7-9 to TRBJ2-3; D is undetermined. Germline V gene sequence: CDR1 SEHNR, CDR2 FQNEAQ (reference sequence). This CDR3 is 13 amino acids long. The CDR3 is CASPPDGTDTQYF. CDR3 bases: TGTGCGAGCCCCCCGGATGGCACAGATACGCAGTATTTT. The whole variable domain, filled in from reference TRBV7-9 and TRBJ2-3, reads DTGVSQNPRHKITKRGQNVTFRCDPISEHNRLYWYRQTLGQGPEFLTYFQNEAQLEKSRLLSDRFSAERPKGSFSTLEIQRTEQGDSAMYLCASPPDGTDTQYFGPGTRLTVL.

The chain employs TRBV7-8 and TRBJ2-1, with a tentative D call TRBD1 (6 bases). This CDR3 is built from 16 residues. Germline V lookup: CDR1 SGHVS, CDR2 FQNEAQ. Trimming removed 2 bases from V and 8 bases from J, with 19 bases in between. The CDR3: CASSLLLGQPRDEQFF. CDR3 DNA sequence: TGTGCCAGCAGCTTACTCCTAGGACAGCCTCGGGATGAGCAGTTCTTC.

The count of this clonotype is one. V and J are TRBV3-1 and TRBJ2-1, with 13 nucleotides matching TRBD2. CDR1 and CDR2 from the germline V gene are LGHDT and YNNKEL (reference sequence). The CDR3 loop spans 19 amino acids. V lost 6 bases and J lost 9; bases outside the gene matches: 20. The CDR3 sequence is CASRPDGLAGAGIRGEQFF. The DNA of the CDR3 is TGTGCCAGCAGGCCAGACGGACTAGCGGGAGCCGGGATTCGGGGTGAGCAGTTCTTC.

The genes are TRBV15 and TRBJ1-1; no clear D. V was cut by 2 bases and J by 3 bases, with 10 bases left in between. The CDR3 extends over 14 amino acids. The V gene's germline CDR1 is LNHNV and CDR2 YYDKDF (reference sequence). The CDR3 protein is CATSRPSSDTEAFF. The CDR3 bases are TGTGCCACCAGCAGACCATCAAGCGACACTGAAGCTTTCTTT.

V usage is TRBV19 and J usage is TRBJ1-5; a weak D match, TRBD1 (5 bases). The germline gives CDR1 LNHDA, CDR2 SQIVND (reference sequence). This CDR3 has 18 amino acids. The germline V and J ends were trimmed by 3 bases and 0 bases, with 18 bases remaining between them. CDR3 sequence (DNA): TGTGCCAGTAGTATCTTGCCCCTTGGGGGATATAGCAATCAGCCCCAGCATTTT. The encoded protein is CASSILPLGGYSNQPQHF.

This clonotype came up once. This chain's CDR3 is CASSVEEGYEQYF. The DNA for the CDR3 is TGTGCCAGCAGCGTAGAGGAGGGCTACGAGCAGTACTTC. V and J are TRBV9 and TRBJ2-7, with a possible D match to TRBD2 (6 bases). The CDR3 contains 13 residues. Germline V gene sequence: CDR1 SGDLS, CDR2 YYNGEE. V was cut by 0 bases and J by 3 bases, with 7 bases left in between.

The rearrangement uses TRBV7-6 and TRBJ1-5, with D possibly TRBD1 on 6 matching bases. Trimming left V 5 bases short and J 7 bases short, with 18 bases between. This CDR3 is built from 15 residues. Germline loops: CDR1 SGHVS, CDR2 FNYEAQ. CDR3 DNA sequence: TGTGCCAGCAGCCCGATGGCGGGGGCAATGCAGCCCCAGCATTTT. Its translation is CASSPMAGAMQPQHF.

The chain uses TRBV7-9 and TRBJ2-7; 7 bases agree with TRBD2. V trimming: 4 bases; J trimming: 1 base; junction bases outside the gene matches: 10. Germline values: CDR1 SEHNR, CDR2 FQNEAQ (reference sequence). CDR3 size: 16 residues. CDR3 sequence reads: CASSSSPGLTSYEQYF. CDR3 DNA: TGTGCCAGCAGCTCGTCTCCGGGACTAACATCCTACGAGCAGTACTTC.

The gene calls are TRBV7-6 and TRBJ1-2; the D gene is possibly TRBD1 (6 bases). The ends were cut back, 0 bases at V and 6 bases at J, with 11 bases in the middle. The CDR3 loop spans 14 amino acids. Germline V lookup: CDR1 SGHVS, CDR2 FNYEAQ. CDR3 DNA sequence: TGTGCCAGCAGCTTAGCCGGGACACCGGATGGCTACACCTTC. It codes for CASSLAGTPDGYTF.

J is TRBJ2-3 and V is TRBV12-5; 8 bases match TRBD1. V shed 9 bases and J 3 bases; nucleotides not matched to a gene: 11. The CDR3 runs 15 residues. Germline V gene lookup returns CDR1 LGHNT and CDR2 FRNRAP. Written as DNA, the CDR3 is TGTGCTAGCCGTGCATCGGACAGGGAAACAGATACGCAGTATTTT. Protein: CASRASDRETDTQYF.

The chain combines TRBV12-3 or TRBV12-4 with TRBJ1-1, with D possibly TRBD1 on 5 matching bases. The V end lost 4 bases, the J end lost 8 bases, and 11 bases lay between the germline ends. CDR3 length: 12 residues. The CDR3 nucleotides read TGTGCCAGCAGTTCCGGGACTTTGGAAGCTTTCTTT. Its translation: CASSSGTLEAFF.

The rearrangement joins TRBV9 to TRBJ2-7; 7 bases align to TRBD1. The V segment lost 1 base and the J segment 5 bases; nucleotides outside the gene matches: 9. The CDR3 has 15 amino acids. The V gene's germline CDR1 is SGDLS and CDR2 YYNGEE. The CDR3: CASSVKGTAVDEQYF. The CDR3 DNA is TGTGCCAGCAGCGTAAAGGGGACAGCGGTCGACGAGCAGTACTTC. The full variable domain, rest sourced from reference TRBV9 and TRBJ2-7, is DSGVTQTPKHLITATGQRVTLRCSPRSGDLSVYWYQQSLDQGLQFLIQYYNGEERAKGNILERFSAQQFPDLHSELNLSSLELGDSALYFCASSVKGTAVDEQYFGPGTRLTVT.

This clonotype showed up just once. The chain employs TRBV6-5 and TRBJ1-2; 8 positions match TRBD1. Germline-derived CDR1 and CDR2 are MNHEY and SVGAGI. The CDR3 runs 17 residues. The ends lost 0 bases at V and 5 bases at J; junction bases unmatched: 11. CDR3 DNA: TGTGCCAGCAGTTACTCGAACGTTCACAGGGGGGGGTATGGCTACACCTTC. It is translated as CASSYSNVHRGGYGYTF.

This clonotype is a singleton in its sample. The chain has TRBV29-1 and TRBJ2-2; the match to TRBD1 covers 7 bases. Germline-derived CDR1 and CDR2 are SQVTM and ANQGSEA. The CDR3 contains 13 residues. After removal of 6 bases from V and 5 bases from J, the junction contained 6 bases not matched to a gene. The CDR3 sequence: CSVMTGITGELFF. The DNA of the CDR3 is TGCAGCGTGATGACAGGGATAACCGGGGAGCTGTTTTTT.

J is TRBJ2-3 and V is TRBV11-2; D gene unclear. V lost 0 bases, J lost 0 bases, and 10 bases lay in between. Germline values: CDR1 SGHAT, CDR2 FQNNGV. This CDR3 spans 16 amino acids. The CDR3 region has the DNA TGTGCCAGCAGCTTAGAAGCGAGTCCTAGCACAGATACGCAGTATTTT. Translating it yields CASSLEASPSTDTQYF.

In DNA form, the CDR3 reads TGTGCCAGCAGCTTACAGGAAGTGGGGCACACCATATATTTT. Translating gives CASSLQEVGHTIYF. V and J are TRBV5-4 and TRBJ1-3; maybe TRBD1 (5 bases). V was cut by 2 bases and J by 8 bases, with 14 bases left in between. Germline CDR1 and CDR2: SGHNT and YYREEE (reference sequence). The CDR3 totals 14 residues.

CDR3 sequence: CASSPRWGAQSKETQYF. CDR3 DNA sequence: TGCGCCAGCAGCCCTCGGTGGGGAGCACAGTCTAAAGAGACCCAGTACTTC. The chain joins TRBV4-3 to TRBJ2-5; D possibly corresponds to TRBD2 (5 bases). The CDR3 is 17 amino acids. Trimming cost V 4 bases and J 3 bases, with 21 bases left between them. CDR1 is LGHNA, CDR2 YSLEER, per germline.

The V call is TRBV27, the J call TRBJ2-7; D remains unclear. Trimming took off 0 bases at V and 7 bases at J, with 10 bases between the two ends. Looked up from germline, CDR1 is MNHEY and CDR2 is SMNVEV (reference sequence). This CDR3 comprises 13 residues. The CDR3 sequence: CASSLSGIGEQYF. DNA for the CDR3: TGTGCCAGCAGTTTATCAGGGATAGGGGAGCAGTACTTC.

The chain uses TRBV7-2 and TRBJ2-5; D uncertain. Trimming took off 5 bases at V and 3 bases at J, with 16 bases between the two ends. The V gene's germline CDR1 is SGHTA and CDR2 FQGNSA. The CDR3 totals 15 residues. The CDR3 sequence: CASSPLPPTEETQYF. CDR3 sequence (DNA): TGTGCCAGCAGCCCCCTCCCACCCACAGAAGAGACCCAGTACTTC.

V and J are TRBV30 and TRBJ1-2; maybe TRBD1 (5 bases). Trimming removed 2 bases at V and 8 bases at J, with 18 bases between. There are 14 residues in the CDR3. The V gene's germline CDR1 is GTSNPN and CDR2 SVGIG (reference sequence). The CDR3 region is CAWSPLGGFSGYTF. The CDR3 DNA reads TGTGCCTGGAGTCCGCTGGGGGGGTTCAGCGGCTACACCTTC.

This rearrangement joins TRBV10-3 to TRBJ2-5, with TRBD2 as a possible D gene (6 bases). Trimming shortened V by 3 bases and J by 9 bases, and 17 bases separated the two germline ends. Looked up from germline, CDR1 is ENHRY and CDR2 is SYGVKD. The CDR3 contains 14 residues. The DNA for the CDR3 is TGTGCCATCAGTGACCCCGGGACTTCGGGGGCCCAGTACTTC. The encoded protein is CAISDPGTSGAQYF.

This sequence joins TRBV29-1 and TRBJ2-1; D remains ambiguous. Germline-derived CDR1 and CDR2 are SQVTM and ANQGSEA. With 6 bases removed from V and 4 bases from J, the gap between germline ends came to 10 bases. There are 12 residues in the CDR3. CDR3 bases: TGCAGCGTCCTAACCCCTTACAATGAGCAGTTCTTC. The encoded protein is CSVLTPYNEQFF.

The rearrangement joins TRBV12-3 or TRBV12-4 to TRBJ2-7; TRBD1 agrees at 7 bases. The CDR3 has 14 amino acids. The ends lost 4 bases at V and 6 bases at J; junction bases unmatched: 9. CDR3 sequence: CASSSSLTGVEQYF. The CDR3 DNA follows: TGTGCCAGCAGTTCCAGTCTTACAGGGGTCGAGCAGTACTTC.

The chain is built from TRBV6-2 or TRBV6-3 and TRBJ1-1, with TRBD1 as a possible D gene (5 bases). The V end lost 4 bases, the J end lost 1 base, and 10 bases lay between the germline ends. The CDR3 is 14 amino acids. From germline, CDR1 is MNHEY and CDR2 SVGEGT. CDR3: CASSFGGPNTEAFF. The CDR3 bases are TGTGCCAGCAGTTTTGGGGGTCCGAACACTGAAGCTTTCTTT.

This rearrangement joins TRBV30 to TRBJ2-1; possibly TRBD2 for D (6 bases). The CDR3 length is 16 residues. CDR1 and CDR2 from the germline V gene are GTSNPN and SVGIG (reference sequence). V was pared by 0 bases and J by 5 bases, with 17 bases between. CDR3 protein: CAWSVGVADNDNEQFF. The CDR3 coding sequence is TGTGCCTGGAGTGTAGGGGTAGCGGATAACGACAATGAGCAGTTCTTC.

The V gene is TRBV11-2, the J gene TRBJ2-2; D not certain. Trimming removed 5 bases at V and 0 bases at J, with 4 bases between. The CDR3 spans 13 residues. In germline, CDR1 is SGHAT, CDR2 FQNNGV. CDR3: CASSDTNTGELFF. CDR3 nucleotide sequence: TGTGCCAGCAGCGACACGAACACCGGGGAGCTGTTTTTT.

V is TRBV5-6 and J is TRBJ2-3; 11 bases fit TRBD2. The CDR3 runs 15 residues. CDR1 and CDR2 from the germline V gene are SGHDT and YYEEEE. V was pared by 3 bases and J by 10 bases, with 10 bases of the junction left unmatched. CDR3 in DNA: TGTGCCAGCAGCTGGGAGACTAGCGGGGTCGGCTCGCAGTATTTT. This sequence encodes CASSWETSGVGSQYF. Together with reference TRBV5-6 and TRBJ2-3, the CDR3 gives the full variable domain: DAGVTQSPTHLIKTRGQQVTLRCSPKSGHDTVSWYQQALGQGPQFIFQYYEEEERQRGNFPDRFSGHQFPNYSSELNVNALLLGDSALYLCASSWETSGVGSQYFGPGTRLTVL.

The genes are TRBV11-3 and TRBJ2-7, with D possibly being TRBD2 (5 bases). The CDR3 covers 13 residues. CDR1 and CDR2 from the germline V gene are SGHNT and YENEEA. Trimming stripped 3 bases from V and 3 bases from J, with 9 bases between. CDR3: CASSFTEGYEQYF. CDR3 nucleotide sequence: TGTGCCAGCAGCTTTACTGAGGGCTACGAGCAGTACTTC.